The 28 T cell receptor beta chains given below trace back to one sample, sequenced in a study of cytomegalovirus exposure and HLA in healthy donors. TCRdb's copy holds only in-frame clones and misses some; the assay was immunoSEQ multiplex PCR. This sample carries 100,000 to 150,000 clones, around nine tenths of them seen once, and the ten largest clones take roughly 2%. Sequenced: PBMCs. All receptors come from a woman under 30 in good health and CMV-seronegative.

This sequence joins TRBV28 and TRBJ2-7; 8 nucleotides align to TRBD2. The CDR3 has 15 residues. V was pared by 4 bases and J by 6 bases, with 11 bases of the junction left unmatched. Germline assignment: CDR1 MDHEN and CDR2 SYDVKM. CDR3 DNA sequence: TGTGCCAGCAGTTCTGCCCGGACTAGCTACACCGAGCAGTACTTC. Translating it yields CASSSARTSYTEQYF.

This rearrangement joins TRBV19 to TRBJ2-7, with 11 bases aligning to TRBD2. CDR3 length: 14 amino acids. The J segment lost 7 bases and the V segment lost 9 bases, leaving 11 bases of the junction unmatched. Looked up from germline, CDR1 is LNHDA and CDR2 is SQIVND (reference sequence). The CDR3 DNA reads TGTGCCAGCAGTTTAGCGGGAGGGCCAGGGGAGCAGTACTTC. Its translation is CASSLAGGPGEQYF. Drawing the rest from reference TRBV19 and TRBJ2-7, the complete variable domain is DGGITQSPKYLFRKEGQNVTLSCEQNLNHDAMYWYRQDPGQGLRLIYYSQIVNDFQKGDIAEGYSVSREKKESFPLTVTSAQKNPTAFYLCASSLAGGPGEQYFGPGTRLTVT.

The rearrangement uses TRBV11-2 and TRBJ2-1; 9 bases line up with TRBD2. J gave up 6 bases and V 1 base, and 13 bases lay outside the gene matches. The CDR3 totals 18 residues. Germline V gene lookup returns CDR1 SGHAT and CDR2 FQNNGV. As DNA, the CDR3 is TGTGCCAGCAGCTTAGGCAACCTGGGACTAGCTGTTGGCAATGAGCAGTTCTTC. Translation gives CASSLGNLGLAVGNEQFF.

V usage is TRBV30 and J usage is TRBJ2-1; 7 bases line up with TRBD1. The trim removed 5 bases at V and 5 bases at J, leaving 12 bases unmatched. The germline V gene encodes CDR1 GTSNPN and CDR2 SVGIG (reference sequence). This CDR3 is 15 amino acids long. In DNA form, the CDR3 reads TGTGCCTGGGCAGGCGGACAGGTTTGGGACAATGAGCAGTTCTTC. This codes for CAWAGGQVWDNEQFF.

With respect to this clone: One junction end disagrees with the germline gene, perhaps due to a read error. The chain joins TRBV7-7 to TRBJ2-5; D might be TRBD2 (5 bases). There are 14 residues in the CDR3. The germline V gene encodes CDR1 SSHAT and CDR2 FNYEAQ (reference sequence). CDR3 residues: CASSPGSNQETQYF. CDR3 DNA sequence: TGTGCTAGCAGCCCGGGGAGTAACCAAGAGACCCAGTACTTC.

The chain has TRBV2 and TRBJ2-3, with 9 bases that match TRBD2. With 4 bases clipped from V and 0 bases from J, the junction kept 2 bases outside the gene matches. The CDR3 spans 15 residues. From germline, CDR1 is SNHLY and CDR2 FYNNEI. The CDR3 here is CASSVLAGSTDTQYF. The CDR3 nucleotides read TGTGCCAGCAGTGTGCTAGCGGGGAGCACAGATACGCAGTATTTT.

Turning to this clone: The same CDR3 is also encoded by other DNA sequences in this sample. This chain uses TRBV19 with TRBJ2-7; 7 nucleotides match TRBD2. There are 14 residues in the CDR3. Germline V gene sequence: CDR1 LNHDA, CDR2 SQIVND (reference sequence). V shed 3 bases and J 5 bases; nucleotides not matched to a gene: 7. CDR3 in DNA: TGTGCCAGTAGTATTCAAGCGGGGTCCCACGAGCAGTACTTC. Residues: CASSIQAGSHEQYF. Drawing the rest from reference TRBV19 and TRBJ2-7, the complete variable domain is DGGITQSPKYLFRKEGQNVTLSCEQNLNHDAMYWYRQDPGQGLRLIYYSQIVNDFQKGDIAEGYSVSREKKESFPLTVTSAQKNPTAFYLCASSIQAGSHEQYFGPGTRLTVT.

The gene calls are TRBV7-8 and TRBJ2-1, with 7 bases lining up with TRBD1. CDR3 size: 17 residues. J was trimmed by 7 bases and V by 1 base; bases with no gene match: 13. From germline, CDR1 is SGHVS and CDR2 FQNEAQ. CDR3 in DNA: TGTGCCAGCAGCTTAGTCCGGGACAGAAAATATCGGAATGAGCAGTTCTTC. As protein: CASSLVRDRKYRNEQFF.

V gene TRBV10-2 combines with J gene TRBJ2-3; 7 nucleotides align to TRBD2. The CDR3 contains 14 residues. V shed 7 bases and J 0 bases; nucleotides not matched to a gene: 4. Germline-derived CDR1 and CDR2 are WSHSY and SAAADI. CDR3 sequence reads: CASTSGTSTDTQYF. In DNA form, the CDR3 reads TGCGCCAGCACTAGCGGTACTAGCACAGATACGCAGTATTTT.

The V gene is TRBV5-1, the J gene TRBJ2-3; the match to TRBD2 covers 16 bases. This CDR3 region has 18 residues. In germline, CDR1 is SGHRS, CDR2 YFSETQ. The ends lost 4 bases at V and 4 bases at J; junction bases unmatched: 9. As DNA, the CDR3 is TGCGCCAGCAGCACCGGGACTAGCGGGAGGGCCGGATCAGATACGCAGTATTTT. Translating it yields CASSTGTSGRAGSDTQYF.

The genes are TRBV12-5 and TRBJ2-7; 11 bases match TRBD2. This CDR3 comprises 18 residues. In germline, CDR1 is LGHNT, CDR2 FRNRAP. V gave up 0 bases and J gave up 6 bases; unmatched junction bases: 13. The CDR3 spells CASGLVLTSGTPSGEQYF. In DNA form, the CDR3 reads TGTGCTAGTGGTTTGGTATTGACTAGCGGGACTCCGTCAGGCGAGCAGTACTTC.

V and J are TRBV7-9 and TRBJ1-1; 7 nucleotides agree with TRBD1. With 1 base clipped from V and 6 bases from J, the junction kept 11 bases outside the gene matches. The length of the CDR3 is 16 residues. The germline CDR1 and CDR2 sequences are SEHNR and FQNEAQ (reference sequence). The CDR3 sequence: CASSLERGLLDSEAFF. CDR3 coding DNA: TGTGCCAGCAGCTTAGAGAGGGGGCTCTTGGACTCTGAAGCTTTCTTT.

This clone was observed a few times. The genes are TRBV11-2 and TRBJ2-7; 7 bases are a match to TRBD2. The CDR3 is 16 residues long. The V gene end was trimmed by 6 bases and the J gene end by 4 bases; junction bases not matched to a gene: 15. Germline V gene lookup returns CDR1 SGHAT and CDR2 FQNNGV. CDR3 DNA sequence: TGTGCCAGCAGGCGCCCACTTGGCGGGAGTTCGTACGAGCAGTACTTC. It is translated as CASRRPLGGSSYEQYF.

As to this clone: Germline is not matched at one junction end, which may reflect a read error. The V gene is TRBV7-7, the J gene TRBJ2-3; D gene ambiguous. Germline V gene data show CDR1 as SSHAT and CDR2 as FNYEAQ (reference sequence). The CDR3 is 15 amino acids. The CDR3 coding sequence is TGTGCTAGCAGCTTACGTGGCAGGCGCACAGATACGCAGTATTTT. It specifies CASSLRGRRTDTQYF.

The rearrangement links TRBV9 to TRBJ2-2; D is undetermined. This CDR3 comprises 14 residues. Germline CDR1 SGDLS, CDR2 YYNGEE. V was trimmed by 1 base and J by 4 bases, leaving 8 bases between them. This CDR3 is CASSVSAITGELFF. CDR3 DNA sequence: TGTGCCAGCAGCGTAAGCGCGATCACCGGGGAGCTGTTTTTT.

The rearrangement links TRBV29-1 to TRBJ2-5, with 7 bases identical to TRBD1. The germline V gene encodes CDR1 SQVTM and CDR2 ANQGSEA. V lost 7 bases to trimming and J lost 2 bases; unmatched junction nucleotides: 16. This CDR3 comprises 16 residues. In nucleotides, the CDR3 is TGCAGCGCTAGGAGGACAGGATTCATTCGGCAAGAGACCCAGTACTTC. Its translation: CSARRTGFIRQETQYF.

This clone was observed a single time. V and J are TRBV5-1 and TRBJ2-7, with D possibly being TRBD1 (6 bases). V shed 0 bases and J shed 6 bases, with 16 bases lying between them. The CDR3 totals 15 residues. Per the germline V gene, CDR1 is SGHRS and CDR2 is YFSETQ. The CDR3 DNA follows: TGCGCCAGCAGCTTGGCAAGGACAGAAAGAGGCGAGCAGTACTTC. Translation: CASSLARTERGEQYF.

The chain carries TRBV11-2 and TRBJ2-7; TRBD1 agrees at 9 bases. The junction had 6 bases not matched to a gene; V was cut back by 5 bases and J by 4 bases. The germline V gene has CDR1 SGHAT and CDR2 FQNNGV. CDR3 length: 14 residues. CDR3 loop: CASSITGGGYEQYF. The CDR3 region has the DNA TGTGCCAGCAGCATTACAGGGGGCGGTTACGAGCAGTACTTC.

In regard to this clone: The junction and the germline gene differ at one end; a read error may be behind it. V and J are TRBV7-2 and TRBJ1-2, with 9 positions matching TRBD1. Germline CDR1 reads SGHTA; CDR2 reads FQGNSA. CDR3 size: 14 residues. The CDR3: CASTLRDRDYGYTF. The CDR3 coding sequence is TGTGCCAGCACCTTAAGGGACAGGGACTATGGCTACACCTTC.

The rearrangement links TRBV19 to TRBJ2-7, with 8 positions matching TRBD2. CDR1 is LNHDA and CDR2 is SQIVND in the germline V gene (reference sequence). This CDR3 comprises 15 residues. Losses at the gene ends were 5 bases for V and 3 bases for J; bases not matched to a gene: 9. DNA of the CDR3: TGTGCCAGTAGTCCCTCGGGTAGCGGGATCTACGAGCAGTACTTC. The encoded protein is CASSPSGSGIYEQYF.

This CDR3 is CATGTSGNTDTQYF. In nucleotides, the CDR3 is TGTGCCACCGGGACTAGCGGGAACACAGATACGCAGTATTTT. The J gene is TRBJ2-3, the V gene TRBV10-3; 13 nucleotides line up with TRBD2. The germline CDR1 and CDR2 sequences are ENHRY and SYGVKD. V lost 10 bases to trimming and J lost 2 bases; unmatched junction nucleotides: 3. The CDR3 covers 14 residues.

This clone has only one observation. This chain connects TRBV28 to TRBJ2-5; D may be TRBD1 (5 bases). Germline CDR1 and CDR2: MDHEN and SYDVKM. The germline V and J ends were trimmed by 6 bases and 5 bases, with 13 bases remaining between them. CDR3 length: 13 amino acids. CDR3: CASSPRTWETQYF. The CDR3 DNA reads TGTGCCAGCAGCCCTCGGACATGGGAGACCCAGTACTTC.

V usage is TRBV19 and J usage is TRBJ2-7, with 13 bases aligning to TRBD2. V lost 5 bases, J lost 5 bases, and 9 bases stayed unmatched. The CDR3 consists of 16 residues. Per the germline V gene, CDR1 is LNHDA and CDR2 is SQIVND (reference sequence). CDR3 DNA sequence: TGTGCCAGTAGTTTAGGACTAGCGGGAGCCTACAACGAGCAGTACTTC. The encoded protein is CASSLGLAGAYNEQYF. Combining the CDR3 with reference TRBV19 and TRBJ2-7 gives the whole variable domain DGGITQSPKYLFRKEGQNVTLSCEQNLNHDAMYWYRQDPGQGLRLIYYSQIVNDFQKGDIAEGYSVSREKKESFPLTVTSAQKNPTAFYLCASSLGLAGAYNEQYFGPGTRLTVT.

The J gene is TRBJ2-2, the V gene TRBV13, with a possible D match to TRBD1 (6 bases). V was shortened by 5 bases and J by 8 bases, with 18 bases between the two germline ends. The CDR3 totals 15 residues. The germline V gene has CDR1 PRHDT and CDR2 FYEKMQ (reference sequence). CDR3 sequence reads: CASSLDSAAGGELFF. As DNA, the CDR3 is TGTGCCAGCAGCCTGGACAGTGCCGCGGGTGGGGAGCTGTTTTTT.

The chain has TRBV11-3 and TRBJ1-3; the D is unclear. The CDR3 has 15 residues. Germline V CDR1 and CDR2: SGHNT, YENEEA. V lost 5 bases and J lost 6, with 17 bases in between. The CDR3, as DNA: TGTGCCAGCAGCCCTCTTCGGGGTGTAGAAAACACCATATATTTT. This encodes CASSPLRGVENTIYF.

The chain has TRBV6-1 and TRBJ1-4; 8 bases agree with TRBD1. Germline trimming cut 6 bases from V and 3 bases from J; bases unmatched to any gene: 0. This CDR3 is built from 13 residues. CDR1 MNHNS and CDR2 SASEGT come from the germline V gene. The CDR3 protein is CASRGQANEKLFF. CDR3 in DNA: TGTGCCAGCAGGGGACAGGCTAATGAAAAACTGTTTTTT.

The sample holds a few counts of this clone. The rearrangement joins TRBV10-3 to TRBJ2-7, with 8 nucleotides matching TRBD2. Per germline, CDR1 ENHRY and CDR2 SYGVKD. The CDR3 length is 13 residues. V lost 7 bases to trimming and J lost 1 base; unmatched junction nucleotides: 3. CDR3 DNA: TGTGCCATCAAGGCGGGGGGATCCTACGAGCAGTACTTC. This translates into CAIKAGGSYEQYF.

This chain uses TRBV6-6 with TRBJ2-3, with TRBD2 matching 13 bases. This CDR3 is built from 15 residues. V trimming: 6 bases; J trimming: 0 bases; junction bases outside the gene matches: 0. CDR1 is MNHNY and CDR2 is SVGAGI in the germline V gene (reference sequence). The CDR3 region has the DNA TGTGCCAGCAGGACTAGCGGGGGGAGCACAGATACGCAGTATTTT. This encodes CASRTSGGSTDTQYF.